This paragraph reports one T cell receptor beta chain. The antigen is not known. Clones were read by immunoSEQ multiplex PCR, and TCRdb kept only the in-frame ones, dropping some. Of some 130,000 clones listed, approximately 90% were seen once; the top ten hold roughly 3.5%. V lost 3 bases to trimming and J lost 2 bases, with 6 bases between them. Germline V lookup: CDR1 SQVTM, CDR2 ANQGSEA. The CDR3 runs 12 residues. These data originate in a study of T cell responses to AZD1222 COVID-19 vaccine. Study-level findings and limits: Sampled repertoires all dated from after the peak T cell response. Recipients of AZD1222 seropositive at baseline numbered only 5 or 6. Across the whole spike, CD4 TCRs peaked at regions 160-218 and 743-854.

The clonotype comes from an adult who received the AZD1222 COVID-19 vaccine. V is TRBV29-1 and J is TRBJ2-3; no reliable D call. The sample here was peripheral blood, taken 28 days after the second AZD1222 dose. The CDR3 spells CSVDRDTDTQYF. CDR3 DNA: TGCAGCGTTGACAGAGACACAGATACGCAGTATTTT.